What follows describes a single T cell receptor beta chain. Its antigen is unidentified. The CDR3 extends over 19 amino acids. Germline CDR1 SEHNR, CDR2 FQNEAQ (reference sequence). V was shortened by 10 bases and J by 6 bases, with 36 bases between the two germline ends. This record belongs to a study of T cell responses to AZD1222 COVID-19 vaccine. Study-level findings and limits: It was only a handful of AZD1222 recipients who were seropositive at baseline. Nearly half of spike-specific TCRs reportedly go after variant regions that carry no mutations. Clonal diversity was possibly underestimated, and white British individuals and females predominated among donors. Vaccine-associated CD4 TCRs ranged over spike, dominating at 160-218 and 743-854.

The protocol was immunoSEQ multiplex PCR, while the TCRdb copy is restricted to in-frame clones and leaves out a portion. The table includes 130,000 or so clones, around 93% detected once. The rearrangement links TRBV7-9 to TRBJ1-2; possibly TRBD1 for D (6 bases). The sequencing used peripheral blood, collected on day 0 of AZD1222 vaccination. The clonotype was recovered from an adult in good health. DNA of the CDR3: TGTGCCATTCCGACCAATCGGCTACAGGGCGGATCCAGTTTGGATGGCTACACCTTC. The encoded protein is CAIPTNRLQGGSSLDGYTF. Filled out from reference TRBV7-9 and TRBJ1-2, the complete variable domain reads DTGVSQNPRHKITKRGQNVTFRCDPISEHNRLYWYRQTLGQGPEFLTYFQNEAQLEKSRLLSDRFSAERPKGSFSTLEIQRTEQGDSAMYLCAIPTNRLQGGSSLDGYTFGSGTRLTVV.